This TCR beta chain was retrieved from a study of cytomegalovirus exposure and HLA in healthy donors. Whole-study findings and limits: According to an earlier analysis, most TCR beta V segments yielded productive rearrangements about 90% or about 30% of the time. Approximately 160 TCR beta chains were listed as cytomegalovirus-associated. Clonal expansion was found to be greater in HLA-associated TCR beta chains than in equally common others in a later analysis.

A note on this clone: Its antigen is unidentified.

This CDR3 is built from 17 residues. V gave up 2 bases and J gave up 0 bases, with 17 bases separating them. CDR1 is SGHRS and CDR2 is YFSETQ in the germline V gene. The PCR had 60 Vbeta and 13 Jbeta primers. Source study methods: Some 11 million of the roughly 80 million unique TCR beta chains counted in a later analysis were shared. Data came from immunoSEQ multiplex PCR; TCRdb stores just in-frame clones and leaves some out. D and trimming come from the DNA, and the V and J calls and clone size come from that table. The specimen's table records about 130,000 clones. The rearrangement links TRBV5-1 to TRBJ1-1; D unclear. This sequence originates from a man aged 18 to 30 in good health and CMV-seronegative. The sequenced material came from PBMCs. CDR3 region: CASSFRDAGRVNTEAFF. The CDR3 coding sequence is TGCGCCAGCAGCTTTCGAGACGCAGGAAGAGTGAACACTGAAGCTTTCTTT. Based on the CDR3 plus reference TRBV5-1 and TRBJ1-1, the full variable domain is KAGVTQTPRYLIKTRGQQVTLSCSPISGHRSVSWYQQTPGQGLQFLFEYFSETQRNKGNFPGRFSGRQFSNSRSEMNVSTLELGDSALYLCASSFRDAGRVNTEAFFGQGTRLTVV.